This T cell receptor beta chain was recovered during a study of blood T cell repertoires in COVID-19. The CDR3 has 16 amino acids. Germline V gives CDR1 MGHRA, CDR2 YSYEKL. Trimming removed 1 base from V and 5 bases from J, with 17 bases in between. In the study's own analysis: Estimated nucleated cell counts came from reference gene primer amplification. Data came from immunoSEQ multiplex PCR; TCRdb stores just in-frame clones and leaves some out. V and J calls and clone size are given by that table; D and trimming were obtained from the DNA. The repertoire holds 180,000 or so clones, with roughly 82% as singletons.

This receptor was obtained from a man between 50 and 59 years old who had recovered from COVID-19. Sequenced input: PBMCs or T cells enriched from blood (not recorded which). The J gene is TRBJ1-1, the V gene TRBV4-1; D call uncertain. CDR3 amino acids: CASSQAWGTGMTEAFF. The DNA for the CDR3 is TGCGCCAGCAGCCAAGCCTGGGGTACCGGGATGACTGAAGCTTTCTTT.